This paragraph covers one TCR beta chain sequence. Its antigen is not known. The CDR3 spans 14 residues. Germline V gives CDR1 SNHLY, CDR2 FYNNEI. V shed 6 bases and J shed 3 bases, with 14 bases lying between them. With 60 Vbeta and 13 Jbeta primers, the PCR was carried out. In the original workflow: Counted up in a later analysis, unique TCR beta chains came to 65 million to 80 million, with some 9.9 million shared. Method: immunoSEQ multiplex PCR; TCRdb's copy keeps in-frame clones and lacks some. V and J calls and clone size are copied from that table; D and trimming were computed from the DNA. The sample includes 150,000 to 180,000 clones, 60% to 85% seen only once; the top ten take roughly 4%. This record belongs to a study of cytomegalovirus exposure and HLA in healthy donors. Findings and caveats of the study: Solely CMV serostatus was available to characterize immune exposure. Across donors, sequencing depth was assumed by presence/absence analyses to be roughly uniform.

This receptor was obtained from a woman aged 40-49 years in good health and CMV-seronegative. Sequencing was carried out using PBMCs. The chain joins TRBV2 to TRBJ1-2; D unclear. The CDR3, as DNA: TGTGCCAGCAGGCGGCAGCCCGATTACTATGGCTACACCTTC. Translated, it gives CASRRQPDYYGYTF. The full variable domain, completed using reference TRBV2 and TRBJ1-2, is EPEVTQTPSHQVTQMGQEVILRCVPISNHLYFYWYRQILGQKVEFLVSFYNNEISEKSEIFDDQFSVERPDGSNFTLKIRSTKLEDSAMYFCASRRQPDYYGYTFGSGTRLTVV.